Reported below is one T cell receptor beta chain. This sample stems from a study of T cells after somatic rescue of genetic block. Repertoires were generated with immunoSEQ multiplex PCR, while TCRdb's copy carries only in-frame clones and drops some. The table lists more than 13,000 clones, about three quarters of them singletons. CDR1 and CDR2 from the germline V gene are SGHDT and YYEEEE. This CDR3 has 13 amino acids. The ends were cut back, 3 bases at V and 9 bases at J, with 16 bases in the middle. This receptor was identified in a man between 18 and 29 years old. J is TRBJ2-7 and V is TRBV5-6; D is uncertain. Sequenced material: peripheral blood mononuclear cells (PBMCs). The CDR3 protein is CASSSGPATVQYF. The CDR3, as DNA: TGTGCCAGCAGCTCCGGGCCAGCAACCGTGCAGTACTTC.